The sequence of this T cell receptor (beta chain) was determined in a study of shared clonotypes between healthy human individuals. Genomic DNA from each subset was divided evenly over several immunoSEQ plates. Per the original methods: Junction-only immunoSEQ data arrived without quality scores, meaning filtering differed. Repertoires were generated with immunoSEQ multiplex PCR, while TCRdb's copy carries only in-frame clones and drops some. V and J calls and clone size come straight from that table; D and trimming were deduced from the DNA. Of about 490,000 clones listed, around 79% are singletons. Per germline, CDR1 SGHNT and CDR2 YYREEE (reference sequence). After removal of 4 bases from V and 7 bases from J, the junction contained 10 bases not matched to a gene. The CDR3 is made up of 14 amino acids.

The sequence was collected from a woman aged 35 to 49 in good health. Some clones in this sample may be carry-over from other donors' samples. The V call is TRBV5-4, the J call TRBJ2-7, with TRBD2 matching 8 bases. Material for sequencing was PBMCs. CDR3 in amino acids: CASSISSGSVEQYF. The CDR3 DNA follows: TGTGCCAGCAGCATAAGCAGCGGGAGTGTAGAGCAGTACTTC.